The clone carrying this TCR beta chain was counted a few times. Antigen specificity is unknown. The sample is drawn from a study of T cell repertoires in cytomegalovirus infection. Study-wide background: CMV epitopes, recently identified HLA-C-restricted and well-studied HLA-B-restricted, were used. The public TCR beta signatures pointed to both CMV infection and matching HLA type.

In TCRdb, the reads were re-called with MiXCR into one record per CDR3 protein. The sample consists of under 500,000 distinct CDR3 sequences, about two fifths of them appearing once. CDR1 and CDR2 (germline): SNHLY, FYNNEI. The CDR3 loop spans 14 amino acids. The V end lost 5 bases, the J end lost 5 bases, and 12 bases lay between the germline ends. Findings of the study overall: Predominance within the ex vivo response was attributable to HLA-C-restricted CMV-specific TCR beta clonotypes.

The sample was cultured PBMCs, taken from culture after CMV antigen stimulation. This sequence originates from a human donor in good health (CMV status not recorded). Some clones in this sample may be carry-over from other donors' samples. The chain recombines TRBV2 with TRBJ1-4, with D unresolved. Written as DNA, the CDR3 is TGTGCCAGCAGTCCCCGGGGTTGGAATGAAAAACTGTTTTTT. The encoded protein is CASSPRGWNEKLFF.